These 25 T cell receptor beta chains were all obtained from the same sample, sequenced in a study of blood T cell repertoires in COVID-19. Method: immunoSEQ multiplex PCR; TCRdb's copy keeps in-frame clones and lacks some. In the table there are about 21,000 clones, 83% of which are singletons. The source material was peripheral blood. These receptors were obtained from a human donor in a cohort sampled during active COVID-19.

J is TRBJ1-2 and V is TRBV29-1; 10 nucleotides agree with TRBD1. This CDR3 is 15 amino acids long. CDR1 and CDR2 (germline): SQVTM, ANQGSEA. Trimming removed 5 bases from V and 6 bases from J; junction bases left unmatched: 12. The CDR3 loop is CSVLVWDRGRDGYTF. The CDR3 region has the DNA TGCAGCGTTCTGGTATGGGACAGGGGAAGAGATGGCTACACCTTC.

In DNA, the CDR3 is TGTGCCAGCAGCCAAGATAGGGGCAGGGCGGTCACTGAAGCTTTCTTT. Its translation: CASSQDRGRAVTEAFF. The rearrangement links TRBV3-1 (or the pseudogene TRBV3-2) to TRBJ1-1; D possibly corresponds to TRBD1 (5 bases). V gave up 0 bases and J gave up 4 bases, with 15 bases separating them. The CDR3 has 16 residues. Germline values: CDR1 LGHDT, CDR2 YNNKEL (reference sequence).

This chain links TRBV11-3 with TRBJ1-1; possible D gene TRBD1, 5 bases. Between the trimmed V and J ends, which lost 6 bases and 3 bases, there was a span of 11 bases. Germline CDR1 SGHNT, CDR2 YENEEA. The CDR3 is 13 amino acids. The CDR3, as DNA: TGTGCCAGCAGGAGGGCGGGGGACACTGAAGCTTTCTTT. Its protein product is CASRRAGDTEAFF.

This chain uses TRBV9 with TRBJ2-1; 11 positions agree with TRBD2. V trimming: 3 bases; J trimming: 5 bases; junction bases outside the gene matches: 4. The germline CDR1 and CDR2 sequences are SGDLS and YYNGEE. This CDR3 comprises 15 residues. As DNA, the CDR3 is TGTGCCAGCAGCGACCCGGGACTAGCGGACAATGAGCAGTTCTTC. The encoded protein is CASSDPGLADNEQFF.

CDR3 DNA: TGTGCCAGCAGCGAAAAGCGAACAGGGAATGAAAAACTGTTTTTT. It specifies CASSEKRTGNEKLFF. This chain uses TRBV5-4 with TRBJ1-4; possible D gene TRBD1, 6 bases. Trimming cost V 4 bases and J 5 bases, with 15 bases left between them. Germline values: CDR1 SGHNT, CDR2 YYREEE (reference sequence). The CDR3 has 15 amino acids.

V gene TRBV7-2 combines with J gene TRBJ2-2, with TRBD1 identical over 10 bases. The germline gives CDR1 SGHTA, CDR2 FQGNSA. The CDR3 consists of 15 residues. V lost 6 bases and J lost 3; bases outside the gene matches: 4. In DNA, the CDR3 is TGTGCCAGCAGTCGACAGGGGGCGGACACCGGGGAGCTGTTTTTT. Its protein product is CASSRQGADTGELFF.

The chain recombines TRBV19 with TRBJ1-4; D is perhaps TRBD1 (5 bases). This CDR3 has 15 amino acids. V was trimmed by 8 bases and J by 2 bases, leaving 15 bases between them. CDR1 is LNHDA and CDR2 is SQIVND in the germline V gene (reference sequence). The CDR3 protein is CASLRGARTNEKLFF. The CDR3 DNA is TGTGCCAGTCTTCGCGGGGCAAGGACTAATGAAAAACTGTTTTTT.

This clone occurred a few times. The chain couples TRBV4-1 to TRBJ1-4; D is undetermined. In germline, CDR1 is MGHRA, CDR2 YSYEKL. Trimming shortened V by 3 bases and J by 4 bases, and 12 bases separated the two germline ends. The CDR3 spans 15 residues. This CDR3 reads CASSQPGSNNEKLFF. The DNA for the CDR3 is TGCGCCAGCAGCCAGCCGGGATCCAATAATGAAAAACTGTTTTTT.

This clone was counted only a few times. The J gene is TRBJ2-2, the V gene TRBV4-1; D gene uncertain. The CDR3 has 15 residues. Trimming took off 4 bases at V and 5 bases at J, with 14 bases between the two ends. Germline V CDR1 and CDR2: MGHRA, YSYEKL. The CDR3 DNA is TGCGCCAGCAGCCCAACCCAAACGGGTACCGGGGAGCTGTTTTTT. It yields the protein CASSPTQTGTGELFF.

This clone was found once. The chain has TRBV19 and TRBJ1-5, with 8 bases identical to TRBD1. Germline V gene data show CDR1 as LNHDA and CDR2 as SQIVND (reference sequence). CDR3 size: 16 residues. V was pared by 5 bases and J by 2 bases, with 8 bases of the junction left unmatched. The CDR3 here is CASSDRSGGGNQPQHF. CDR3 nucleotide sequence: TGTGCCAGTAGTGATCGGTCAGGGGGCGGCAATCAGCCCCAGCATTTT.

V and J are TRBV5-1 and TRBJ1-1; D is uncertain. V was shortened by 4 bases and J by 1 base, with 8 bases between the two germline ends. The germline CDR1 and CDR2 sequences are SGHRS and YFSETQ. This CDR3 contains 13 residues. This chain's CDR3 is CASSVGKNTEAFF. The CDR3 DNA reads TGCGCCAGCAGCGTTGGCAAGAACACTGAAGCTTTCTTT.

This clone is a singleton in its sample. The V and J genes are TRBV6-5 and TRBJ2-5; D might be TRBD2 (5 bases). This CDR3 is 12 amino acids long. The V gene lost 6 bases and the J gene lost 5 bases, with 10 bases spanning the gap. Germline CDR1 is MNHEY and CDR2 is SVGAGI. In DNA, the CDR3 is TGTGCCAGCAGCCGGGGTGAGGAGACCCAGTACTTC. This sequence encodes CASSRGEETQYF.

This clone was picked up one time. The chain couples TRBV3-1 (or the pseudogene TRBV3-2) to TRBJ2-7; possibly TRBD1 for D (5 bases). CDR1 and CDR2 from the germline V gene are LGHDT and YNNKEL (reference sequence). V lost 3 bases, J lost 3 bases, and 12 bases lay in between. This CDR3 has 14 residues. DNA of the CDR3: TGTGCCAGCAGCCACGGCCAGGGCTACTACGAGCAGTACTTC. Amino acids: CASSHGQGYYEQYF.

The V and J genes are TRBV7-9 and TRBJ2-1, with a tentative D call TRBD1 (6 bases). From germline, CDR1 is SEHNR and CDR2 FQNEAQ (reference sequence). The CDR3 consists of 17 residues. V was pared by 3 bases and J by 3 bases, with 18 bases between. The CDR3 coding sequence is TGTGCCAGCAGCTTTGGCACACCGGGACAAAACTACAATGAGCAGTTCTTC. Translation gives CASSFGTPGQNYNEQFF.

This clone has only a few counts. The genes are TRBV27 and TRBJ1-5; D perhaps matches TRBD1 (5 bases). Germline values: CDR1 MNHEY, CDR2 SMNVEV (reference sequence). V dropped 5 bases and J dropped 0 bases, with 11 bases sitting between them. This CDR3 spans 15 amino acids. The CDR3 DNA reads as TGTGCCAGCAGTAAGGACATTCTTAGCAATCAGCCCCAGCATTTT. It codes for CASSKDILSNQPQHF.

The rearrangement uses TRBV11-2 and TRBJ2-5; no clear D. The CDR3 is 11 amino acids. V was clipped by 3 bases and J by 5 bases, with 4 bases between them. Germline loops: CDR1 SGHAT, CDR2 FQNNGV. The CDR3, as DNA: TGTGCCAGCAGCTTTCGGGAGACCCAGTACTTC. Amino acids: CASSFRETQYF.

The V gene is TRBV10-3, the J gene TRBJ1-1; D unclear. This CDR3 is built from 14 residues. Germline CDR1 is ENHRY and CDR2 is SYGVKD. V shed 8 bases and J shed 1 base, with 14 bases lying between them. The DNA of the CDR3 is TGTGCCATCGGGTTTAGAGAGGAGAACACTGAAGCTTTCTTT. Its translation: CAIGFREENTEAFF.

The chain combines TRBV5-1 with TRBJ1-6; 7 nucleotides line up with TRBD1. Germline V CDR1 and CDR2: SGHRS, YFSETQ. The J segment lost 6 bases and the V segment lost 4 bases, leaving 7 bases of the junction unmatched. CDR3 size: 15 residues. In DNA form, the CDR3 reads TGCGCCAGCAGCCAGGGACAGAACACTAATTCACCCCTCCACTTT. Protein: CASSQGQNTNSPLHF.

V usage is TRBV5-5 and J usage is TRBJ1-4; possibly TRBD1 for D (5 bases). Germline lookup yields CDR1 SGHKS and CDR2 YYEKEE (reference sequence). This CDR3 has 13 amino acids. V was shortened by 5 bases and J by 3 bases, with 8 bases between the two germline ends. The CDR3 nucleotides read TGTGCCAGCAGACCGGGGGCTAATGAAAAACTGTTTTTT. It is translated as CASRPGANEKLFF. Filled out from reference TRBV5-5 and TRBJ1-4, the complete variable domain reads DAGVTQSPTHLIKTRGQQVTLRCSPISGHKSVSWYQQVLGQGPQFIFQYYEKEERGRGNFPDRFSARQFPNYSSELNVNALLLGDSALYLCASRPGANEKLFFGSGTQLSVL.

The rearrangement links TRBV7-9 to TRBJ2-1; D is unclear. The germline gives CDR1 SEHNR, CDR2 FQNEAQ (reference sequence). The CDR3 sequence is 12 residues long. Trimming pared 1 base from V and 8 bases from J, leaving 6 bases between. The CDR3 sequence is CASSLVRDEQFF. In DNA form, the CDR3 reads TGTGCCAGCAGCTTAGTTCGGGATGAGCAGTTCTTC.

V and J are TRBV9 and TRBJ2-3; TRBD2 matches 7 bases. Germline V gene lookup returns CDR1 SGDLS and CDR2 YYNGEE. The V gene end was trimmed by 3 bases and the J gene end by 0 bases; junction bases not matched to a gene: 7. CDR3 size: 16 residues. The CDR3 protein is CASSALSGYSTDTQYF. CDR3 coding DNA: TGTGCCAGCAGCGCCCTTAGCGGGTATAGCACAGATACGCAGTATTTT.

The chain joins TRBV28 to TRBJ1-2; a possible D gene is TRBD1 (5 bases). The ends were cut back, 9 bases at V and 0 bases at J, with 11 bases in the middle. This CDR3 is built from 13 residues. CDR1 and CDR2 (germline): MDHEN, SYDVKM. The CDR3 loop is CASQGPTNYGYTF. The CDR3 DNA reads TGTGCCAGTCAGGGCCCTACTAACTATGGCTACACCTTC.

The chain links TRBV29-1 to TRBJ1-2; tentatively, D is TRBD1 (5 bases). This CDR3 has 12 residues. V shed 3 bases and J shed 8 bases, with 13 bases lying between them. Germline V gives CDR1 SQVTM, CDR2 ANQGSEA. Written as DNA, the CDR3 is TGCAGCGTTGATCAGGGAGGTCGGGGCTACACCTTC. Its translation: CSVDQGGRGYTF.

The chain couples TRBV6-2 or TRBV6-3 to TRBJ2-7, with D tentatively TRBD1 (5 bases). Germline CDR1 is MNHEY and CDR2 is SVGEGT. V was clipped by 2 bases and J by 3 bases, with 14 bases between them. This CDR3 is built from 15 residues. The CDR3 DNA sequence: TGTGCCAGCAGTTACCAAAGGGGAATGAGCTACGAGCAGTACTTC. Translation: CASSYQRGMSYEQYF.

The chain recombines TRBV3-1 (or the pseudogene TRBV3-2) with TRBJ2-1; 10 nucleotides match TRBD1. V lost 4 bases and J lost 8; bases outside the gene matches: 8. This CDR3 spans 15 amino acids. Germline V gene lookup returns CDR1 LGHDT and CDR2 YNNKEL (reference sequence). The CDR3 coding sequence is TGTGCCAGCAGCCGCCCCGGGACAGGGGTTGATGAGCAGTTCTTC. As protein: CASSRPGTGVDEQFF.